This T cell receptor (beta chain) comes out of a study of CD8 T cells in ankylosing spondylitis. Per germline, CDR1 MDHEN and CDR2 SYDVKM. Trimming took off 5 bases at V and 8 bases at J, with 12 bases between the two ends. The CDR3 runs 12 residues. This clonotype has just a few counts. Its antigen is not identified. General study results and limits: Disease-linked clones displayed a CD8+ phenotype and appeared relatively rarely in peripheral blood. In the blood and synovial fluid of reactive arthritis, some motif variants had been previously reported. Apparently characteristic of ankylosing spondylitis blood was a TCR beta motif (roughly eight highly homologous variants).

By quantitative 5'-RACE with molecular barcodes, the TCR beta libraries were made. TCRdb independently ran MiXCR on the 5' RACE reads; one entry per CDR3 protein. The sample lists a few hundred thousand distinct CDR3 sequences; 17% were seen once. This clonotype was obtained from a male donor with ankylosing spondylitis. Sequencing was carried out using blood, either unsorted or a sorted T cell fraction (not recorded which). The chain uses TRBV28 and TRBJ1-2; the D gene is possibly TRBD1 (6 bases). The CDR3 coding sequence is TGTGCCAGCAGTGGGGGGCTGAGGGGCTACACCTTC. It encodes CASSGGLRGYTF.